The subject of this entry is one TCR beta chain. Its antigen remains unidentified. The junction differs from germline at one of its ends, possibly a read error. This sample is drawn from a study of tumor-infiltrating lymphocytes in primary liver carcinoma. The source of the blood RNA was unsorted whole blood, and germline DNA was extracted as well. Treatment-naive at the time, the patients had chronic HBV infection. Using a constant-region primer together with ProtoScript II reverse transcriptase, TCR beta cDNA was made from roughly 500 ng of total RNA. Libraries covering TCR beta were generated through three nested multiplex PCR rounds (using a slightly modified ARM-PCR). One entry per CDR3 protein results from TCRdb running MiXCR on the multiplex PCR reads. The data contain approximately 210,000 distinct CDR3 sequences, about 61% of them seen just once; the ten biggest clones take up approximately 7%.

Whole-study findings and limits: Pairs comparing tumor with adjacent tissue or blood overlapped less than pairs drawn from tumor regions. Tumors carried a top-250-clone fraction significantly exceeding that of blood (p = 0.039).

The clonotype originates from a woman in her fifties or sixties with primary liver carcinoma and hepatitis B virus infection. The sequenced sample consisted of peripheral blood.

The CDR3 here is CAGSPSQTYGYTF. The CDR3 nucleotides are TGTGCCGGCAGCCCCTCACAGACGTATGGCTACACCTTC. The rearrangement uses TRBV11-2 and TRBJ1-2; D uncertain. Germline V lookup: CDR1 SGHAT, CDR2 FQNNGV. The length of the CDR3 is 13 residues.